Detailed here is one T cell receptor beta chain. The antigen is not known. Using a J-beta primer mix together with a sample-barcoded 5' primer, a second PCR was run for roughly 7 to 11 cycles. A 12-random-nucleotide template-switch adaptor tagged each cDNA molecule. Every individual sample yielded 2.5 million or more paired-end reads (each containing CDR3). A single record per CDR3 protein comes from TCRdb applying MiXCR to the 5' RACE reads. The data hold roughly 830,000 distinct CDR3 sequences, with around 68% observed a single time. This specimen belongs to a study of blood T cells in healthy people across ages. The study's findings and limits: As naive T cell percentage varied, TCR beta diversity correlated strongly with it. Age brought a roughly linear fall in TCR beta diversity measured per million T cells.

The TCR sequence derives from a man aged 25 to 45 in good health. The sequenced sample was blood.

The CDR3 DNA is TGCAGTGCTAGAGGACGGACAGACTACGAGCAGTACTTC. Its translation: CSARGRTDYEQYF. The gene calls are TRBV20-1 and TRBJ2-7; a weak D match, TRBD1 (6 bases). V lost 1 base and J 3 bases, leaving 10 bases between the germline ends. Germline V gene data show CDR1 as DFQATT and CDR2 as SNEGSKA (reference sequence). The CDR3 contains 13 residues.